These 10 T cell receptor beta chains originate from one sample sequenced in a study of blood T cell repertoires in COVID-19 (dated by TCRdb to about 2020). Library generation was performed with the immunoSEQ multiplex PCR assay. As stored in TCRdb, this immuneACCESS dataset retains in-frame rearrangements with V and J assigned. A fraction of the clones does not appear; measured against another copy, unresolved V genes explain less than half of the discrepancy, and the remainder lacks a known reason. The sample table records tens of thousands of clones; approximately 92% of these occur just once. The ten largest clones take up around 8.5% of the sample. Material: peripheral blood. The receptors come from a man aged 25 to 40 with active or convalescent COVID-19.

V and J are TRBV29-1 and TRBJ2-1; 11 bases fit TRBD2. The trim removed 6 bases at V and 0 bases at J, leaving 4 bases unmatched. The CDR3 sequence is 15 residues long. CDR1 and CDR2 from the germline V gene are SQVTM and ANQGSEA. The CDR3 region is CSVYTSGSSYNEQFF. CDR3 sequence (DNA): TGCAGCGTCTACACTAGCGGGAGCTCCTACAATGAGCAGTTCTTC.

The V gene is TRBV10-3, the J gene TRBJ1-1; D uncertain. CDR1 and CDR2 (germline): ENHRY, SYGVKD. The ends were cut back, 6 bases at V and 1 base at J, with 9 bases in the middle. The CDR3 totals 13 residues. The CDR3 sequence: CAIRAAANTEAFF. In DNA, the CDR3 is TGTGCCATCAGAGCGGCAGCGAACACTGAAGCTTTCTTT.

The CDR3 region is CASSSLAGGYSYNEQFF. The CDR3 nucleotides read TGTGCCAGTAGTTCGCTAGCGGGGGGCTACTCCTACAATGAGCAGTTCTTC. V gene TRBV19 combines with J gene TRBJ2-1; 11 bases align to TRBD2. Germline V gene lookup returns CDR1 LNHDA and CDR2 SQIVND (reference sequence). CDR3 length: 17 residues. The junction had 6 bases not matched to a gene; V was cut back by 5 bases and J by 0 bases.

A single count supports this clone. The rearrangement uses TRBV7-9 and TRBJ2-1, with TRBD2 identical over 10 bases. The CDR3 spans 15 residues. From germline, CDR1 is SEHNR and CDR2 FQNEAQ (reference sequence). Unmatched junction bases numbered 6, after V lost 1 base and J lost 9 bases. The CDR3 nucleotides read TGTGCCAGCAGCTTAGGGCTAGCGGGAGCCCCTGAGCAGTTCTTC. It yields the protein CASSLGLAGAPEQFF.

The CDR3 region has the DNA TGTGCCAGCAGCCAATCGACAGGGAACATTGAGACCCAGTACTTC. Amino acids: CASSQSTGNIETQYF. The chain joins TRBV4-2 to TRBJ2-5, with 7 positions matching TRBD1. CDR3 length: 15 amino acids. V shed 2 bases and J 5 bases; nucleotides not matched to a gene: 8. Germline values: CDR1 LGHNA, CDR2 YNFKEQ.

V and J are TRBV7-2 and TRBJ2-3; 10 bases line up with TRBD2. The germline V gene has CDR1 SGHTA and CDR2 FQGNSA. With V trimmed by 5 bases and J by 8 bases, 7 bases remained unmatched. The length of the CDR3 is 14 residues. The CDR3 coding sequence is TGTGCCAGCAGCCAGGGGCTAGCGGGGGTTACGCAGTATTTT. Encoded protein: CASSQGLAGVTQYF.

The chain couples TRBV6-5 to TRBJ2-1; 10 positions agree with TRBD2. After removal of 7 bases from V and 4 bases from J, the junction contained 4 bases not matched to a gene. The germline V gene has CDR1 MNHEY and CDR2 SVGAGI. The CDR3 contains 14 residues. CDR3 DNA: TGTGCCAGCACTCGGACTAGCGGATACAATGAGCAGTTCTTC. Protein sequence: CASTRTSGYNEQFF.

The V and J genes are TRBV28 and TRBJ1-4, with 7 bases fitting TRBD1. The CDR3 totals 15 residues. Trimming removed 5 bases from V and 3 bases from J; junction bases left unmatched: 6. Germline V gives CDR1 MDHEN, CDR2 SYDVKM. CDR3 DNA: TGTGCCAGCAGTAGCCCCAGGGGGGCTAATGAAAAACTGTTTTTT. This encodes CASSSPRGANEKLFF.

The rearrangement uses TRBV5-5 and TRBJ2-3, with a possible D match to TRBD2 (6 bases). Germline CDR1 reads SGHKS; CDR2 reads YYEKEE (reference sequence). Deletions cut 0 bases from V and 1 base from J, with 9 bases between. The CDR3 totals 15 residues. CDR3 coding DNA: TGTGCCAGCAGCTTGGGGTGGGGGGGCACAGATACGCAGTATTTT. Amino acids: CASSLGWGGTDTQYF.

The rearrangement uses TRBV27 and TRBJ1-2; 9 bases fit TRBD1. Germline values: CDR1 MNHEY, CDR2 SMNVEV (reference sequence). The CDR3 has 15 residues. Unmatched junction bases numbered 11, after V lost 5 bases and J lost 7 bases. In DNA form, the CDR3 reads TGTGCCAGCAGTCCCGTAGGGACAGGGTGGAGTGGCTACACCTTC. It specifies CASSPVGTGWSGYTF.